This T cell receptor beta chain was identified during a study of cytomegalovirus exposure and HLA in healthy donors. The overall study: Within the Caucasian-associated ancestry cluster were approximately 77% of the roughly 400 genotyped donors. Findings of the study overall: Earlier analysis looked at TCR beta V segments, and most were productive about 87% or about 30% of the time. Common viral pathogens seemed, in a later analysis, to connect with several of the most significant clusters. Serostatus for CMV was the only available immune exposure information.

CDR1 is SGDLS, CDR2 YYNGEE, per germline. The germline V and J ends were trimmed by 7 bases and 4 bases, with 6 bases remaining between them. The CDR3 has 11 amino acids. Concerning this clone itself: Its antigen is not identified.

Both 60 Vbeta primers and 13 Jbeta primers went into the PCR. The method was immunoSEQ multiplex PCR; TCRdb's version includes in-frame clones alone and lacks a portion of them. The repertoire has fewer than 110,000 clones, 60% to 85% of them found once; the top ten carry under 11%. Sequencing input: PBMCs. V is TRBV9 and J is TRBJ2-1; the D gene is possibly TRBD1 (5 bases). The sequence derives from a man between 45 and 60 years old in good health and CMV-seronegative. The CDR3 DNA follows: TGTGCCAGCGGGGCTTACAATGAGCAGTTCTTC. It translates to CASGAYNEQFF.